This T cell receptor (beta chain) was identified during a study of CD8 T cells in Susac syndrome. Sequencing of TCR beta drew on CD8+ and CD4+ T cells from blood. Negative isolation was used for CD8+ and CD4+ T cells, and FACS enrichment was applied to TEMRA cells. Random hexamers served to reverse transcribe roughly 0.5 to 1 ug RNA. The TCR beta CDR3 was amplified by immunoSEQ multiplex PCR across 54 Vbeta, 13 Jbeta. Each CDR3 protein gets one entry after TCRdb re-called the immunoSEQ multiplex PCR reads with MiXCR. The sample has some 120,000 distinct CDR3 sequences; roughly 89% are singletons. This clonotype was sampled from a human donor with multiple sclerosis. Sequencing used CD8+ T cells from PBMCs.

This CDR3 reads CASSPRHHNEQFF. For the CDR3, the DNA is TGTGCCAGCAGCCCGAGACATCACAATGAGCAGTTCTTC. The J gene is TRBJ2-1, the V gene TRBV7-9; D remains ambiguous. CDR3 size: 13 residues. The germline gives CDR1 SEHNR, CDR2 FQNEAQ (reference sequence). Trimming took off 5 bases at V and 5 bases at J, with 10 bases between the two ends.